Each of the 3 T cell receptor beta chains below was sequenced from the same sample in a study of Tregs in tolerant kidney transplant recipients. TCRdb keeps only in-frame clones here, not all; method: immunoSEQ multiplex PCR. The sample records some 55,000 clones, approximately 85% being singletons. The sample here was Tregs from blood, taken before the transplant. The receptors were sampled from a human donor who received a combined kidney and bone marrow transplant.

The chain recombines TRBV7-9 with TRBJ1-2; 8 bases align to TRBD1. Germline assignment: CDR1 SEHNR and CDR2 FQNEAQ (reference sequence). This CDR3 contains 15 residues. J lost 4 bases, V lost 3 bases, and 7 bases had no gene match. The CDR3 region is CASSFQGALGYGYTF. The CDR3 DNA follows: TGTGCCAGCAGCTTCCAGGGGGCGCTTGGCTATGGCTACACCTTC.

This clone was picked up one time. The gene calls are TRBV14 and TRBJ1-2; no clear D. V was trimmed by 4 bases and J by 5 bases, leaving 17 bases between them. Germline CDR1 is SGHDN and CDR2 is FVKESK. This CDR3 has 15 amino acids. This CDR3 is CASSPAARVGYGYTF. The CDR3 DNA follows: TGTGCCAGCAGCCCCGCCGCGAGGGTCGGGTATGGCTACACCTTC.

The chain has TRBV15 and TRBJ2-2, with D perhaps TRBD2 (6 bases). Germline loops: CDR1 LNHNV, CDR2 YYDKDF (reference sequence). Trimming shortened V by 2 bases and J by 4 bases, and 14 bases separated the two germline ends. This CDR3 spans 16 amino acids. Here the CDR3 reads CATSRRLVLVTGELFF. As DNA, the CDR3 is TGTGCCACCAGCAGAAGACTAGTTCTGGTCACCGGGGAGCTGTTTTTT.